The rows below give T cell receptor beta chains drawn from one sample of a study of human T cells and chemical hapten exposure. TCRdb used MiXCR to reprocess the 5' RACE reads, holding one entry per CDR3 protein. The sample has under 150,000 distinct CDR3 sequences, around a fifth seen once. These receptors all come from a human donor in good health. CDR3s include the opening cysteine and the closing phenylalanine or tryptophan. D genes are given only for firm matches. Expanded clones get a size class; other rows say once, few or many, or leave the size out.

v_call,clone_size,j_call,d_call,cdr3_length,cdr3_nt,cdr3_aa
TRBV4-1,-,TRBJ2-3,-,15,TGCGCCAGCAGCCAAGCGGAGCCTAGCACAGATACGCAGTATTTT,CASSQAEPSTDTQYF
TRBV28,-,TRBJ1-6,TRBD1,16,TGTGCCAGCAGCCACCCTACGGGACAGTATAATTCACCCCTCCACTTT,CASSHPTGQYNSPLHF
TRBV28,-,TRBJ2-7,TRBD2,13,TGTGCCAGCAGAACTAGCGGCTTATACGAGCAGTACTTC,CASRTSGLYEQYF
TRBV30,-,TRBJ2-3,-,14,TGTGCCTGGAGTGACCATCCTCCCGGCGATACGCAGTATTTT,CAWSDHPPGDTQYF
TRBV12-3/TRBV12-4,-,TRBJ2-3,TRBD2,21,TGTGCCAGCACTCCCCTACGACGAGGGCTAGCGGGCAGTAGCATGACAGATACGCAGTATTTT,CASTPLRRGLAGSSMTDTQYF
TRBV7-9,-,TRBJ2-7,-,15,TGTGCCAGCAGCCTTCTGGGAGCCACGGACTACGAGCAGTACTTC,CASSLLGATDYEQYF
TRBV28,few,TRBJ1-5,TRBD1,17,TGTGCCACCCAGGGACAGGTCCTCTTCTATAGCAATCAGCCCCAGCATTTT,CATQGQVLFYSNQPQHF
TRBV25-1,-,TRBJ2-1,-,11,TGTGCCAGCAGTGAAAGACTAGACTGGTTCTTC,CASSERLDWFF
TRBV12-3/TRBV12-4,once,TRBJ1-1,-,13,TGTGCCAGCAAACGCAGGGAGGGCACTGAAGCTTTCTTT,CASKRREGTEAFF
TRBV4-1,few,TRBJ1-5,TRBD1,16,TGCGCCAGCAGCCAACCTGACAGGGGATCCAATCAGCCCCAGCATTTT,CASSQPDRGSNQPQHF
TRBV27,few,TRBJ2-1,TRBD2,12,TGTGCCAGCAGTTCCAGCGGGAGATCAAAGTTCTTC,CASSSSGRSKFF
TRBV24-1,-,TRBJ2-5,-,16,TGTGCCACCAGTGACCGAAGAGGAGGGGGGCTCGAGACCCAGTACTTC,CATSDRRGGGLETQYF
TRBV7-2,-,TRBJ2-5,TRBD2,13,TGTGCCAGCAGCTTAGAGCGGGGAAGAACCCAGTACTTC,CASSLERGRTQYF
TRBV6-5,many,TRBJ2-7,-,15,TGTGCCAGCAGTTTCAGCGAAGGTACCTCCTACGAGCAGTACTTC,CASSFSEGTSYEQYF
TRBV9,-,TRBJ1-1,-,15,TGTGCCAGCAGCGTAGCTTGGAAGGGAAGCACTGAAGCTTTCTTT,CASSVAWKGSTEAFF
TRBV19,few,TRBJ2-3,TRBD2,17,TGTGCCAGTAGTATTAGAGCAAGCGGGAGGGCGGCGGATACGCAGTATTTT,CASSIRASGRAADTQYF
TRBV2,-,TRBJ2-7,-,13,TGTGCCAGCAATCTAGTATATACGTACGAGCAGTACTTC,CASNLVYTYEQYF
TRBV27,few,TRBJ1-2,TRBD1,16,TGTGCCAGCACTCCTACCAGGGGGGCGCTTAACTATGGCTACACCTTC,CASTPTRGALNYGYTF
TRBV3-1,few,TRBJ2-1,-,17,TGTGCCAGCAGCCAAGAAAAGGGAGGAACCCGAAGAAATGAGCAGTTCTTC,CASSQEKGGTRRNEQFF
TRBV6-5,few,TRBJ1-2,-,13,TGTGCCAGCAGTTACTCCAGGATCTATGGCTACACCTTC,CASSYSRIYGYTF
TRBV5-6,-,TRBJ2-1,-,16,TGTGCCAGCAGCTTGGTGATTGAACGGCCCTACAATGAGCAGTTCTTC,CASSLVIERPYNEQFF
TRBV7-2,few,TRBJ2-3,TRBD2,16,TGTGCCAGCAGCTTAGTGGGACTATCAAGAACAGATACGCAGTATTTT,CASSLVGLSRTDTQYF
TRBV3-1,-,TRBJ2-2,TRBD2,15,TGTGCCAGCAGCCAAGCCCCAGGGAGGGCCGGGGAGCTGTTTTTT,CASSQAPGRAGELFF
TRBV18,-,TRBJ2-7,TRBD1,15,TGTGCCAGCTCACCCTCGGACAGGGTGACCTACGAGCAGTACTTC,CASSPSDRVTYEQYF
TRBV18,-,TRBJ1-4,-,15,TGTGCCAGCTCACCAGGGTCCTCCGAAGGGGAAAAACTGTTTTTT,CASSPGSSEGEKLFF
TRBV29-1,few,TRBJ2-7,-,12,TGCAGCGTTGATTCCGGCCCCTACGAGCAGTACTTC,CSVDSGPYEQYF
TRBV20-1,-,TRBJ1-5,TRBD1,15,TGCAGTGCTAGAGTTACAGGGGGAAGAGGGCAGCCCCAGCATTTT,CSARVTGGRGQPQHF
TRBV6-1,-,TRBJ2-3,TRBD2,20,TGTGCCAGCAGGAACGGGGTCTTGGGGACTAGCTGGACTAGCACAGATACGCAGTATTTT,CASRNGVLGTSWTSTDTQYF
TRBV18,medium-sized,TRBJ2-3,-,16,TGTGCCAGCTCACCACCGAACCTGGCTATGACAGATACGCAGTATTTT,CASSPPNLAMTDTQYF
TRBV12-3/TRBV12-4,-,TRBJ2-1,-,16,TGTGCCAGCAGTCCTACCGGGGGAGTGTCCTACAATGAGCAGTTCTTC,CASSPTGGVSYNEQFF
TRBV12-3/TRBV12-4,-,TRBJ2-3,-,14,TGTGCCAGCAGTCCCCGCGACTGGGGGGATACGCAGTATTTT,CASSPRDWGDTQYF
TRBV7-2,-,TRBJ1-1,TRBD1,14,TGTGCCAGCAGACGGACAGGGGGGGGCACTGAAGCTTTCTTT,CASRRTGGGTEAFF
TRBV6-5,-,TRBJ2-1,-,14,TGTGCCAGCGGGAGGGGGGAACAGGGGGATGAGCAGTTCTTC,CASGRGEQGDEQFF
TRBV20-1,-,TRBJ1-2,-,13,TGCAGTGCTAGAGTCGGGGGGTTCTATGGCTACACCTTC,CSARVGGFYGYTF
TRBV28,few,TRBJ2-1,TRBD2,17,TGTGCCAGCAGTTTATCGGGGCTAGCGGGAGGTTACAATGAGCAGTTCTTC,CASSLSGLAGGYNEQFF
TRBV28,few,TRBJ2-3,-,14,TGTGCCAGCAGTTTTAGTCCCCTCACAGATACGCAGTATTTT,CASSFSPLTDTQYF
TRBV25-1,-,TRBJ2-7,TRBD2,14,TGTGCCAGCGGGCCCAGCGGGGGTACCTACGAGCAGTACTTC,CASGPSGGTYEQYF
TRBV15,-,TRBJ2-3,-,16,TGTGCCACCAGCAGCAACCGGCGAGCGGCCACAGATACGCAGTATTTT,CATSSNRRAATDTQYF
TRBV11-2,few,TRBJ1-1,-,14,TGTGCCAGCAGCTCAAGGAGTAGAGGCACTGAAGCTTTCTTT,CASSSRSRGTEAFF
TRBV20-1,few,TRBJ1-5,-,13,TGCAGTGCAGAGACAGGACTCAATCAGCCCCAGCATTTT,CSAETGLNQPQHF
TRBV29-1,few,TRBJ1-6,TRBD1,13,TGCAGCGTTGGAGGGGGCATTGGATCACCCCTCCACTTT,CSVGGGIGSPLHF
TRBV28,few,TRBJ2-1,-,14,TGTGCCAGCAGCGACTACAGCGGCACAGGGGAGCAGTTCTTC,CASSDYSGTGEQFF
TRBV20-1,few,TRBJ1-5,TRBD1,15,TGCAGTGCTAGAGAGCCGGGACAGACTAATCAGCCCCAGCATTTT,CSAREPGQTNQPQHF
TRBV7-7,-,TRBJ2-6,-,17,TGTGCTAGCAGCTTAGCCCAGGGCACCTCTGGGGCCAACGTCCTGACTTTC,CASSLAQGTSGANVLTF
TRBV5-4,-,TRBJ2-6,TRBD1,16,TGTGCCAGCAGCTTGGGGGACAGGGGACGGGCCAACGTCCTGACTTTC,CASSLGDRGRANVLTF
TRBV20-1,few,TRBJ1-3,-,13,TGCAGTGCTAGAGGAAGCTCCGGAAACACCATATATTTT,CSARGSSGNTIYF
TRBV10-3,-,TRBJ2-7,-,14,TGTGCCATCAGTGAGCGCTATGACAGATACGAGCAGTACTTC,CAISERYDRYEQYF
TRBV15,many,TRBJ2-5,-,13,TGTGCCACCAGCAGAGTCCCCTCAGGTCCCCAGTACTTC,CATSRVPSGPQYF
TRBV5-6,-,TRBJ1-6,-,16,TGTGCCAGCAGCTTGGGGATCAGCTCCTATAATTCACCCCTCCACTTT,CASSLGISSYNSPLHF
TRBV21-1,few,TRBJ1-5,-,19,TGTGCCAGCAGCCTACCACTACCGGGACACCGGGGTGGCAATCAGCCCCAGCATTTT,CASSLPLPGHRGGNQPQHF
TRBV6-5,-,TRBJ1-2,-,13,TGTGCCAGCAGACCTGACAGTAACTATGGCTACACCTTC,CASRPDSNYGYTF
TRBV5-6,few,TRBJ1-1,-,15,TGTGCCAGCAGGCACCCATCCCGGGACCCCACTGAAGCTTTCTTT,CASRHPSRDPTEAFF
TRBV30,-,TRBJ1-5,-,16,TGTGCCTGGAGTCCGAGACCGGGGTCCTACAGACAGCCCCAGCATTTT,CAWSPRPGSYRQPQHF
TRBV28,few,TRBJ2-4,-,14,TGTGCCAGCAGTTTTAACTTAGCCAAAAACATTCAGTACTTC,CASSFNLAKNIQYF
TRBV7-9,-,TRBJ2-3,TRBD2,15,TGTGCCAGCAGCTCCTTGACTAGCGGGAGTTATACGCAGTATTTT,CASSSLTSGSYTQYF